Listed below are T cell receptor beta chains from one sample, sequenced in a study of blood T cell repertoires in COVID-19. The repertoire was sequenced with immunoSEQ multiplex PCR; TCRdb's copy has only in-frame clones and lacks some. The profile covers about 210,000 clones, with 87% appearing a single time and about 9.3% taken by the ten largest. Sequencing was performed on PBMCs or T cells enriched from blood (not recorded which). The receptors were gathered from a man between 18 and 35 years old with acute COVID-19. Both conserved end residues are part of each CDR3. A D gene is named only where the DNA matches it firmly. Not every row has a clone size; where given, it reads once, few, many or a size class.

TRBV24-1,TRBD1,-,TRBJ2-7,CATSEPRQGSYEQYF,TGTGCCACCAGTGAACCTAGACAGGGTTCCTACGAGCAGTACTTC
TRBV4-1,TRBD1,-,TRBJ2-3,CASSPPDRGRRTDTQYF,TGCGCCAGCAGCCCGCCAGACAGGGGGCGGCGCACAGATACGCAGTATTTT
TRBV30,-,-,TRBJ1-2,CAWSALGHSINYGYTF,TGTGCCTGGAGTGCTTTGGGACATTCGATTAACTATGGCTACACCTTC
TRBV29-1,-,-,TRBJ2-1,CSVGRRLNNNEQFF,TGCAGCGTTGGTCGTAGACTAAATAACAATGAGCAGTTCTTC
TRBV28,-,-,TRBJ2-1,CASRQIGYNEQFF,TGTGCCAGCAGACAGATCGGATACAATGAGCAGTTCTTC
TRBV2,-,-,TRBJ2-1,CASSESGGTYNEQFF,TGTGCCAGCAGTGAAAGTGGGGGGACCTACAATGAGCAGTTCTTC
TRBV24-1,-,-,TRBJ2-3,CATSDRSNTDTQYF,TGTGCCACCAGTGATCGCAGTAACACAGATACGCAGTATTTT
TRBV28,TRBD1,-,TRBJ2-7,CASSLPGTGAEQYF,TGTGCCAGCAGTTTACCCGGGACAGGTGCAGAGCAGTACTTC
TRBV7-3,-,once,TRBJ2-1,CASSLKMRARSNEQFF,TGTGCCAGCAGCCTTAAGATGCGGGCGCGATCCAATGAGCAGTTCTTC
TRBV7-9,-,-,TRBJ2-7,CASSLDGTLAGDEQYF,TGTGCCAGCAGCTTAGATGGGACTCTGGCTGGTGACGAGCAGTACTTC
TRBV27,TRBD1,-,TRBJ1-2,CASGKEGAFYGYTF,TGTGCCAGCGGAAAGGAGGGGGCTTTCTATGGCTACACCTTC
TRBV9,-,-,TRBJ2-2,CASSVSAGPDTGELFF,TGTGCCAGCAGCGTGTCCGCGGGGCCCGACACCGGGGAGCTGTTTTTT
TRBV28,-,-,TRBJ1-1,CASISVMNTEAFF,TGTGCCAGCATCAGCGTCATGAACACTGAAGCTTTCTTT
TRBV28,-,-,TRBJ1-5,CASTNQGSQPQHF,TGTGCCAGCACGAATCAGGGAAGTCAGCCCCAGCATTTT
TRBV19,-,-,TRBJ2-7,CASSIALQDQQYF,TGTGCCAGTAGTATAGCGTTACAGGATCAGCAGTACTTC
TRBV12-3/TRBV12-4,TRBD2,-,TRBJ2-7,CASSPSGLYEQYF,TGTGCCAGCAGTCCTAGCGGTTTGTACGAGCAGTACTTC
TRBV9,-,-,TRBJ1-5,CASSVETGFNQPQHF,TGTGCCAGCAGCGTAGAAACAGGATTTAATCAGCCCCAGCATTTT
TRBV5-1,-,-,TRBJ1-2,CASSLEGGFTYGYTF,TGCGCCAGCAGCTTAGAGGGCGGTTTCACATATGGCTACACCTTC
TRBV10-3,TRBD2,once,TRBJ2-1,CAISESPGLAGFDNEQFF,TGTGCCATCAGTGAGTCTCCGGGACTAGCGGGATTTGACAATGAGCAGTTCTTC
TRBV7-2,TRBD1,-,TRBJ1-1,CASSDRGGMNTEAFF,TGTGCCAGCAGCGACAGGGGGGGAATGAACACTGAAGCTTTCTTT
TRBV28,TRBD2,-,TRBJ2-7,CASSISSSGVQYF,TGTGCCAGCAGTATCTCATCTAGCGGGGTCCAGTACTTC
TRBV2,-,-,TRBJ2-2,CASSESRALGELFF,TGTGCCAGCAGTGAAAGCAGGGCACTAGGGGAGCTGTTTTTT
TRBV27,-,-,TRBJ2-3,CASRGGNGNGGTDTQYF,TGTGCCAGCAGAGGGGGTAATGGGAATGGAGGCACAGATACGCAGTATTTT
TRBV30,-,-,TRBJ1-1,CACLFVEMNTEAFF,TGTGCCTGCCTTTTTGTGGAGATGAACACTGAAGCTTTCTTT
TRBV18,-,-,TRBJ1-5,CASSPEGDQPQHF,TGTGCCAGCTCACCGGAGGGAGACCAGCCCCAGCATTTT
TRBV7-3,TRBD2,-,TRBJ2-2,CASSSGLAENTGELFF,TGTGCCAGCAGCTCCGGACTAGCGGAGAACACCGGGGAGCTGTTTTTT
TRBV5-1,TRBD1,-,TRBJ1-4,CASSLGQGVANEKLFF,TGCGCCAGCAGCTTGGGACAGGGGGTTGCTAATGAAAAACTGTTTTTT
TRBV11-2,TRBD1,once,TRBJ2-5,CASSSGQSQETQYF,TGTGCCAGCAGCTCGGGACAGTCCCAAGAGACCCAGTACTTC
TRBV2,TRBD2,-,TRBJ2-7,CASSSGSEWGEQYF,TGTGCCAGCAGTAGCGGGAGTGAGTGGGGCGAGCAGTACTTC
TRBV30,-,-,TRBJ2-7,CAWAKLRMSLYEQYF,TGTGCCTGGGCTAAGTTGAGGATGAGCCTCTACGAGCAGTACTTC
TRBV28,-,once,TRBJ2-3,CASSLGDTTDTQYF,TGTGCCAGCAGTCTCGGGGACACTACAGATACGCAGTATTTT
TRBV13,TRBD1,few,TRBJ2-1,CASSLETGVYNEQFF,TGTGCCAGCAGCTTAGAGACAGGGGTTTACAATGAGCAGTTCTTC
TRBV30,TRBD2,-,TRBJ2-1,CAWSELAGVNEQFF,TGTGCCTGGAGTGAGCTAGCGGGAGTAAATGAGCAGTTCTTC